The 15 T cell receptor beta chains below come from one sample, sequenced in a study of blood T cell repertoires in COVID-19. TCRdb's table, derived via immunoSEQ multiplex PCR, lists solely in-frame clones and lacks some. This table holds over 200,000 clones, 80% found once. Specimen: peripheral blood. Every receptor here comes from a human donor in a cohort sampled during active COVID-19.

The CDR3 DNA reads as TGTGCCAGCAGCTTACAGAGGAACACTGAAGCTTTCTTT. Protein product: CASSLQRNTEAFF. The chain combines TRBV5-5 with TRBJ1-1; D ambiguous. Germline assignment: CDR1 SGHKS and CDR2 YYEKEE (reference sequence). V was clipped by 2 bases and J by 1 base, with 6 bases between them. The CDR3 runs 13 residues.

The V call is TRBV27, the J call TRBJ1-5; D unclear. Trimming pared 7 bases from V and 7 bases from J, leaving 14 bases between. Germline CDR1 is MNHEY and CDR2 is SMNVEV (reference sequence). The CDR3 has 13 amino acids. The CDR3 region is CASTDSLGQPQHF. DNA for the CDR3: TGTGCCAGCACGGACTCCCTCGGGCAGCCCCAGCATTTT.

The rearrangement joins TRBV6-5 to TRBJ2-7; a possible D gene is TRBD2 (5 bases). CDR1 and CDR2 from the germline V gene are MNHEY and SVGAGI. This CDR3 has 15 residues. The germline V and J ends were trimmed by 2 bases and 2 bases, with 13 bases remaining between them. Here the CDR3 DNA reads TGTGCCAGCAGTTACGTGGACTCCCCTGCCTACGAGCAGTACTTC. It encodes CASSYVDSPAYEQYF.

The V and J genes are TRBV3-1 (or the pseudogene TRBV3-2) and TRBJ2-1; 7 nucleotides match TRBD2. Germline CDR1 is LGHDT and CDR2 is YNNKEL (reference sequence). This CDR3 comprises 17 residues. V shed 5 bases, J shed 0 bases, and the junction held 10 bases outside the gene matches. The DNA of the CDR3 is TGTGCCAGCAGCTGGCGGGAAAAGCGGGGCTCCTACAATGAGCAGTTCTTC. Translating gives CASSWREKRGSYNEQFF.

The CDR3 nucleotides are TGTGCCAGCAGTTCCCCGCTAGCATTTCCCGACGATACGCAGTATTTT. It encodes CASSSPLAFPDDTQYF. The chain joins TRBV28 to TRBJ2-3; weak D call: TRBD2 (5 bases). Per germline, CDR1 MDHEN and CDR2 SYDVKM. The CDR3 sequence is 16 residues long. V was pared by 4 bases and J by 6 bases, with 20 bases between. Drawing the rest from reference TRBV28 and TRBJ2-3, the complete variable domain is DVKVTQSSRYLVKRTGEKVFLECVQDMDHENMFWYRQDPGLGLRLIYFSYDVKMKEKGDIPEGYSVSREKKERFSLILESASTNQTSMYLCASSSPLAFPDDTQYFGPGTRLTVL.

The V call is TRBV7-9, the J call TRBJ1-4, with a tentative D call TRBD1 (6 bases). V was shortened by 4 bases and J by 1 base, with 13 bases between the two germline ends. CDR3 size: 16 residues. Germline CDR1 SEHNR, CDR2 FQNEAQ (reference sequence). CDR3 in amino acids: CASSSRDTLTNEKLFF. CDR3 sequence (DNA): TGTGCCAGCAGCTCCCGGGACACCTTAACTAATGAAAAACTGTTTTTT.

The chain carries TRBV18 and TRBJ1-2; D ambiguous. V dropped 3 bases and J dropped 10 bases, with 21 bases sitting between them. This CDR3 region has 15 residues. Germline CDR1 and CDR2: KGHSH and LQKENI. The CDR3 here is CASSPPIPTPETYTF. The CDR3 coding sequence is TGTGCCAGCTCACCCCCGATCCCAACCCCGGAGACCTACACCTTC. Looking up the rest from reference TRBV18 and TRBJ1-2 gives the full variable domain: NAGVMQNPRHLVRRRGQEARLRCSPMKGHSHVYWYRQLPEEGLKFMVYLQKENIIDESGMPKERFSAEFPKEGPSILRIQQVVRGDSAAYFCASSPPIPTPETYTFGSGTRLTVV.

The chain links TRBV7-9 to TRBJ1-4, with no clear D. V dropped 5 bases and J dropped 7 bases, with 14 bases sitting between them. Germline V lookup: CDR1 SEHNR, CDR2 FQNEAQ (reference sequence). The CDR3 is 14 residues long. The CDR3 loop reads CASSLTIGGEKLFF. The CDR3 coding sequence is TGTGCCAGCAGCCTTACCATAGGAGGTGAAAAACTGTTTTTT.

The gene calls are TRBV28 and TRBJ2-1, with a tentative D call TRBD1 (6 bases). V shed 5 bases and J shed 6 bases, with 17 bases lying between them. The CDR3 is 15 amino acids. CDR1 and CDR2 from the germline V gene are MDHEN and SYDVKM. This CDR3 reads CASSPRGGKGNEQFF. The CDR3, as DNA: TGTGCCAGCAGTCCCCGAGGGGGAAAAGGCAATGAGCAGTTCTTC.

This chain connects TRBV30 to TRBJ2-7, with D possibly TRBD2 on 6 matching bases. CDR1 GTSNPN and CDR2 SVGIG come from the germline V gene (reference sequence). V gave up 4 bases and J gave up 7 bases, with 17 bases separating them. There are 13 residues in the CDR3. The CDR3 DNA is TGTGCCTGGACTCCGGGAGCGAAATGGGAGCAGTACTTC. The encoded protein is CAWTPGAKWEQYF.

The chain has TRBV7-7 and TRBJ2-6; weak D call: TRBD2 (6 bases). The CDR3 runs 18 residues. Trimming took 2 bases from V and 0 from J, leaving 14 bases between them. CDR1 and CDR2 from the germline V gene are SSHAT and FNYEAQ (reference sequence). In nucleotides, the CDR3 is TGTGCCAGCAGCTTAAATCCAAAGGAGGGCTCTGGGGCCAACGTCCTGACTTTC. Encoded protein: CASSLNPKEGSGANVLTF.

This chain uses TRBV28 with TRBJ2-7, with 10 bases lining up with TRBD2. The CDR3 is 16 amino acids. With 5 bases clipped from V and 5 bases from J, the junction kept 12 bases outside the gene matches. The germline gives CDR1 MDHEN, CDR2 SYDVKM. CDR3 DNA sequence: TGTGCCAGCAGTCGGTTGGCTAGCGGGAGAGGGCACGAGCAGTACTTC. It translates to CASSRLASGRGHEQYF.

This sequence joins TRBV18 and TRBJ2-7; 8 bases map to TRBD1. Germline-derived CDR1 and CDR2 are KGHSH and LQKENI. This CDR3 region has 17 residues. V gave up 1 base and J gave up 1 base; unmatched junction bases: 9. DNA of the CDR3: TGTGCCAGCTCACCACGACCCGGGCAGGGGGCTTCCTACGAGCAGTACTTC. Protein sequence: CASSPRPGQGASYEQYF.

V gene TRBV9 combines with J gene TRBJ1-6, with TRBD1 matching over 11 bases. This CDR3 contains 16 residues. The V gene end was trimmed by 0 bases and the J gene end by 10 bases; junction bases not matched to a gene: 6. The V gene's germline CDR1 is SGDLS and CDR2 YYNGEE. CDR3 protein: CASSVEGQGVGSPLHF. CDR3 DNA sequence: TGTGCCAGCAGCGTAGAGGGACAGGGGGTCGGATCACCCCTCCACTTT.

The chain has TRBV11-2 and TRBJ1-5; TRBD1 is a possible D gene (6 bases). V gave up 0 bases and J gave up 6 bases, with 9 bases separating them. CDR3 length equals 14 residues. Germline loops: CDR1 SGHAT, CDR2 FQNNGV. CDR3 loop: CASSLEGGGQPQHF. DNA of the CDR3: TGTGCCAGCAGCTTAGAAGGGGGTGGTCAGCCCCAGCATTTT. Filled out from reference TRBV11-2 and TRBJ1-5, the complete variable domain reads EAGVAQSPRYKIIEKRQSVAFWCNPISGHATLYWYQQILGQGPKLLIQFQNNGVVDDSQLPKDRFSAERLKGVDSTLKIQPAKLEDSAVYLCASSLEGGGQPQHFGDGTRLSIL.